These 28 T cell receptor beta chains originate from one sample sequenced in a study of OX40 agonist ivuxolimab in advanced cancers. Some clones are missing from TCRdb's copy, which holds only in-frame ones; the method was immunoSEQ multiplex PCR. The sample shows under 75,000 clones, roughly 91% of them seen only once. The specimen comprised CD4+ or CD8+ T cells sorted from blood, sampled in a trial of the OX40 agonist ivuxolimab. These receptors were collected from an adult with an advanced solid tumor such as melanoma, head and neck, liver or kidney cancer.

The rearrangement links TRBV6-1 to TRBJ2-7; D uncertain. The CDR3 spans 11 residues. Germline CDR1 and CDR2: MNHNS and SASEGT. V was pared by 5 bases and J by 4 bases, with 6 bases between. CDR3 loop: CASSYLYEQYF. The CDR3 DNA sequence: TGTGCCAGCAGTTACCTTTACGAGCAGTACTTC.

The CDR3 sequence: CASSQKSGGGANVLTF. As DNA, the CDR3 is TGTGCCAGTAGCCAGAAAAGCGGGGGCGGGGCCAACGTCCTGACTTTC. The V gene is TRBV19, the J gene TRBJ2-6; 8 nucleotides align to TRBD2. From germline, CDR1 is LNHDA and CDR2 SQIVND (reference sequence). The V gene end was trimmed by 6 bases and the J gene end by 4 bases; junction bases not matched to a gene: 8. The CDR3 covers 16 residues. Filled out from reference TRBV19 and TRBJ2-6, the complete variable domain reads DGGITQSPKYLFRKEGQNVTLSCEQNLNHDAMYWYRQDPGQGLRLIYYSQIVNDFQKGDIAEGYSVSREKKESFPLTVTSAQKNPTAFYLCASSQKSGGGANVLTFGAGSRLTVL.

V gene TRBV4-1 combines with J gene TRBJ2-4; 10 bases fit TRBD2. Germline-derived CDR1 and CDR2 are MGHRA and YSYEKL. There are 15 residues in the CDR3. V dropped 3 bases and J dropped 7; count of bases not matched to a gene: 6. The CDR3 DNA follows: TGCGCCAGCAGCCAGAACCTAGCGGGAGACAACATTCAGTACTTC. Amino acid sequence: CASSQNLAGDNIQYF.

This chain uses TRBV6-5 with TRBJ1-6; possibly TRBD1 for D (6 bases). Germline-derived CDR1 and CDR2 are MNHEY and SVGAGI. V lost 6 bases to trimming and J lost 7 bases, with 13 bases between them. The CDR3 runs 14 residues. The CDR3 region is CASSRGAENSPLHF. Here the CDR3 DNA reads TGTGCCAGCAGCCGGGGGGCCGAAAATTCACCCCTCCACTTT.

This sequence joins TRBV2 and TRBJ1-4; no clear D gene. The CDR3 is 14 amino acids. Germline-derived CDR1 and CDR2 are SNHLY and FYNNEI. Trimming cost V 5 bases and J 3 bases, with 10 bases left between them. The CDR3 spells CASSLGLANEKLFF. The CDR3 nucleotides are TGTGCCAGCAGTCTGGGCCTAGCTAATGAAAAACTGTTTTTT.

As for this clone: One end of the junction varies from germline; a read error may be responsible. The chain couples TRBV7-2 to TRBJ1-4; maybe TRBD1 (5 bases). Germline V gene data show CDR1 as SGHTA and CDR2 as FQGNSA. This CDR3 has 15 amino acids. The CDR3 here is CASSPGGGTIEKLFF. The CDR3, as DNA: TGTGCCAGCAGCCCTGGGGGGGGGACTATTGAAAAACTGTTTTTT.

The CDR3 region has the DNA TGTGCCAGCAGCTTGGTTTTGAATGAGCAGTTCTTC. Translated: CASSLVLNEQFF. This chain connects TRBV5-5 to TRBJ2-1; D gene uncertain. Trimming cost V 0 bases and J 7 bases, with 5 bases left between them. The CDR3 consists of 12 residues. Germline V gene lookup returns CDR1 SGHKS and CDR2 YYEKEE (reference sequence).

In DNA form, the CDR3 reads TGTGCCAGTAGTACGGGGAAAGGGTCCTACAATGAGCAGTTCTTC. It specifies CASSTGKGSYNEQFF. The V and J genes are TRBV19 and TRBJ2-1; a possible D gene is TRBD2 (5 bases). From germline, CDR1 is LNHDA and CDR2 SQIVND (reference sequence). Trimming shortened V by 4 bases and J by 1 base, and 11 bases separated the two germline ends. This CDR3 has 15 amino acids.

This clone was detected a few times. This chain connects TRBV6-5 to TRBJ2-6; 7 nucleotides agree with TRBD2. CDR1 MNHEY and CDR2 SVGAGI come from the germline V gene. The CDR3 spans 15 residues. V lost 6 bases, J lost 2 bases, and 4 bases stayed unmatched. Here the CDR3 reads CASRVRGAGANVLTF. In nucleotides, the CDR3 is TGTGCCAGCAGGGTCCGGGGGGCTGGGGCCAACGTCCTGACTTTC.

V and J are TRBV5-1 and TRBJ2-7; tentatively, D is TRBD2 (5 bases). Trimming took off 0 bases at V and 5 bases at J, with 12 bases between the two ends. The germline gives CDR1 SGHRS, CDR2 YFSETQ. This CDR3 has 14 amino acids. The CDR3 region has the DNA TGCGCCAGCAGCTTGGACAGTAGGCGGGACGAGCAGTACTTC. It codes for CASSLDSRRDEQYF.

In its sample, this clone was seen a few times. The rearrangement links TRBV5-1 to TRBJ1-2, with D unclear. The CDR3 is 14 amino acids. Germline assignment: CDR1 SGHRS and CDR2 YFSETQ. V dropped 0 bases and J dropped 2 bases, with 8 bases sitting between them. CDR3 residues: CASSLVAVNYGYTF. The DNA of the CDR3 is TGCGCCAGCAGCTTGGTCGCAGTCAACTATGGCTACACCTTC.

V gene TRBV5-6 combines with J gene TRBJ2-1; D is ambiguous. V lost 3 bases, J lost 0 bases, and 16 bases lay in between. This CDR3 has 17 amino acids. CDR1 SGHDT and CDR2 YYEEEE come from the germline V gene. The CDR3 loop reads CASSSPFGASSYNEQFF. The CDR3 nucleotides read TGTGCCAGCAGCTCCCCCTTCGGAGCGAGCTCCTACAATGAGCAGTTCTTC.

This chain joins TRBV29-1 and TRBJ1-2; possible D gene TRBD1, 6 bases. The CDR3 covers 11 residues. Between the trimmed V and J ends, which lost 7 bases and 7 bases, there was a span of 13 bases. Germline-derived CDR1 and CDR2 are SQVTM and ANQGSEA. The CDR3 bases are TGCAGCGCCCGGACAGTTGGTGGCTACACCTTC. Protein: CSARTVGGYTF.

This CDR3 reads CASSAGTSATNTQYF. CDR3 nucleotides: TGTGCCAGTAGTGCCGGGACTAGCGCGACGAATACGCAGTATTTT. The chain couples TRBV19 to TRBJ2-3, with TRBD2 matching over 10 bases. The V segment lost 5 bases and the J segment 7 bases; nucleotides outside the gene matches: 9. Germline CDR1 is LNHDA and CDR2 is SQIVND (reference sequence). The CDR3 has 15 residues.

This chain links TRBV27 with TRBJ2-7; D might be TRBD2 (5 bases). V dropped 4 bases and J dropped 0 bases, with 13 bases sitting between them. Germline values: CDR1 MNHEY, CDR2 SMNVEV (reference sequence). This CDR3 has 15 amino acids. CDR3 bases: TGTGCCAGCAGTTCGTTGAGGGATTTCTCCTACGAGCAGTACTTC. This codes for CASSSLRDFSYEQYF.

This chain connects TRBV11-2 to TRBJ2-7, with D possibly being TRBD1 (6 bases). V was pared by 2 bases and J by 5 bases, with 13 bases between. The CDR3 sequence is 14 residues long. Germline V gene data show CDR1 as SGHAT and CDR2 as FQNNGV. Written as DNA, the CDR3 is TGTGCCAGCAGCTTATCTTCAGGGGCCCACGAGCAGTACTTC. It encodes CASSLSSGAHEQYF.

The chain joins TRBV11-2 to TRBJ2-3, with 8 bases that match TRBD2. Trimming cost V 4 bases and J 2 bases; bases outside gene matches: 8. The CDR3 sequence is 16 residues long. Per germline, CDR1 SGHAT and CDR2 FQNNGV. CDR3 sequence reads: CASSSRTSQYTDTQYF. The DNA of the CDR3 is TGTGCCAGCAGCTCAAGGACTAGCCAGTACACAGATACGCAGTATTTT.

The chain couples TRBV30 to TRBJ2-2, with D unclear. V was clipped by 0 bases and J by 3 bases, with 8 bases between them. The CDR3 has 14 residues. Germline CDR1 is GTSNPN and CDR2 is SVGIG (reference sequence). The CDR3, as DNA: TGTGCCTGGAGTGTACGCTGGTACACCGGGGAGCTGTTTTTT. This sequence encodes CAWSVRWYTGELFF. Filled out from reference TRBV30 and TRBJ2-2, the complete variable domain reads SQTIHQWPATLVQPVGSPLSLECTVEGTSNPNLYWYRQAAGRGLQLLFYSVGIGQISSEVPQNLSASRPQDRQFILSSKKLLLSDSGFYLCAWSVRWYTGELFFGEGSRLTVL.

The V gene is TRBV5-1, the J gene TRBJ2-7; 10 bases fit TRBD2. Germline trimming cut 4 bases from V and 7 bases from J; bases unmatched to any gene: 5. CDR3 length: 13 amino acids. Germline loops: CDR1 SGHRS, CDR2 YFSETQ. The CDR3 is CASSVQTSGEQYF. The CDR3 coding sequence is TGCGCCAGCAGCGTGCAGACTAGCGGGGAGCAGTACTTC.

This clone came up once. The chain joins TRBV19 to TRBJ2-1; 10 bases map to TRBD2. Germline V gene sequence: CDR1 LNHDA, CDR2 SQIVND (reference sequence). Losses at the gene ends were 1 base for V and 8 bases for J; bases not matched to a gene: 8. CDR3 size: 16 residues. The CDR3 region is CASSIGGLAGDDEQFF. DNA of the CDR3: TGTGCCAGTAGTATAGGCGGGCTAGCGGGAGACGATGAGCAGTTCTTC. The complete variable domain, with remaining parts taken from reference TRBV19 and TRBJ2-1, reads DGGITQSPKYLFRKEGQNVTLSCEQNLNHDAMYWYRQDPGQGLRLIYYSQIVNDFQKGDIAEGYSVSREKKESFPLTVTSAQKNPTAFYLCASSIGGLAGDDEQFFGPGTRLTVL.

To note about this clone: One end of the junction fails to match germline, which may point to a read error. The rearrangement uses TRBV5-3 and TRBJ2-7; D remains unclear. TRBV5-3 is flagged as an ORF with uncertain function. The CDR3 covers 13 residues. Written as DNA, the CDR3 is TGTGCCAGCAGCTTGTCCCGGTCCCAAGAGCAGTACTTC. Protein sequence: CASSLSRSQEQYF.

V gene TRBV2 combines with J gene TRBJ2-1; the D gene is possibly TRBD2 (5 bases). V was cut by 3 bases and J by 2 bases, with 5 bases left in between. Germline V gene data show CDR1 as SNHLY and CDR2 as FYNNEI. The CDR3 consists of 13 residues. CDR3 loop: CASSETTYNEQFF. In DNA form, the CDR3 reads TGTGCCAGCAGTGAGACTACCTACAATGAGCAGTTCTTC. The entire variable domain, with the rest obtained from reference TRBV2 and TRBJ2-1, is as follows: EPEVTQTPSHQVTQMGQEVILRCVPISNHLYFYWYRQILGQKVEFLVSFYNNEISEKSEIFDDQFSVERPDGSNFTLKIRSTKLEDSAMYFCASSETTYNEQFFGPGTRLTVL.

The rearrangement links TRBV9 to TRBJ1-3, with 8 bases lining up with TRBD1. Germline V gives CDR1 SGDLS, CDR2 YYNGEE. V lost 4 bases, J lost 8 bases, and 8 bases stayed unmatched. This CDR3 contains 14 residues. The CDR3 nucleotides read TGTGCCAGCAGCCACGGGACAGGAGAATACACCATATATTTT. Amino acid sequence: CASSHGTGEYTIYF. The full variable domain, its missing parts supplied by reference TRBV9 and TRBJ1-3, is DSGVTQTPKHLITATGQRVTLRCSPRSGDLSVYWYQQSLDQGLQFLIQYYNGEERAKGNILERFSAQQFPDLHSELNLSSLELGDSALYFCASSHGTGEYTIYFGEGSWLTVV.

CDR3 protein: CASSLRGLRDTGELFF. CDR3 nucleotides: TGTGCCAGCAGCTTAAGAGGGTTGAGAGACACCGGGGAGCTGTTTTTT. This rearrangement joins TRBV7-9 to TRBJ2-2, with D maybe TRBD2 (5 bases). The V gene's germline CDR1 is SEHNR and CDR2 FQNEAQ (reference sequence). Trimming took 2 bases from V and 3 from J, leaving 13 bases between them. CDR3 length: 16 amino acids.

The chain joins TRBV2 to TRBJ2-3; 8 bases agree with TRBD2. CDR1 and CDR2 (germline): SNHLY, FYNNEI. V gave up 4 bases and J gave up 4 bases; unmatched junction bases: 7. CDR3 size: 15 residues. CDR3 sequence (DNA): TGTGCCAGCAGTGTCGGCGGGGGGATTGCAGATACGCAGTATTTT. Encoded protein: CASSVGGGIADTQYF.

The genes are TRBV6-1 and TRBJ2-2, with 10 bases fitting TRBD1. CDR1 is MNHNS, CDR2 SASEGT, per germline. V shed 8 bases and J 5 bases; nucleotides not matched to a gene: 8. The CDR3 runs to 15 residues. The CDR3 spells CASLTGGQRTGELFF. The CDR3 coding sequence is TGTGCCAGCTTGACAGGGGGCCAGCGGACCGGGGAGCTGTTTTTT.

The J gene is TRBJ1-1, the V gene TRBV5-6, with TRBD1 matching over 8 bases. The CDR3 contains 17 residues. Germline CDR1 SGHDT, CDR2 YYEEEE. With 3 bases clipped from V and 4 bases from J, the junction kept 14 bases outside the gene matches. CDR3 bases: TGTGCCAGCAGCTCCATACTCAGGGGGCCCTCGATCACTGAAGCTTTCTTT. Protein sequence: CASSSILRGPSITEAFF.

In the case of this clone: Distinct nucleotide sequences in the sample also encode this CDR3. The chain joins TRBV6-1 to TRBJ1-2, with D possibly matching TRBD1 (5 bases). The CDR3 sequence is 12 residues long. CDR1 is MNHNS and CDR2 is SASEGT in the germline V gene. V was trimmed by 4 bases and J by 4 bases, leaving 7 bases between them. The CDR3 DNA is TGTGCCAGCAGTGGACAGACCTATGGCTACACCTTC. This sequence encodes CASSGQTYGYTF.